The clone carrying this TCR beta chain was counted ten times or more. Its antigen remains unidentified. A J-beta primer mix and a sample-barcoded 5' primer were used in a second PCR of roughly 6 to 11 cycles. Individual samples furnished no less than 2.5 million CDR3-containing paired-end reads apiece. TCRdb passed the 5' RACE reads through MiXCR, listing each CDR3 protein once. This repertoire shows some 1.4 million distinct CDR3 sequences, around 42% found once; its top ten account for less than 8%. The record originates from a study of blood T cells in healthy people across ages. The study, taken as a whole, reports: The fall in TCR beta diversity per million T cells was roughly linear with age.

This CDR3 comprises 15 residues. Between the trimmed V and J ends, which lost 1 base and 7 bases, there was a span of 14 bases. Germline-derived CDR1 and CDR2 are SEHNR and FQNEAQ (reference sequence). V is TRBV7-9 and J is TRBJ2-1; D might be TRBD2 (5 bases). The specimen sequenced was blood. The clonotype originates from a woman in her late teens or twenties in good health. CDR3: CASSLELAARNEQFF. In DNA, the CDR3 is TGTGCCAGCAGCTTAGAGCTAGCAGCTAGGAATGAGCAGTTCTTC.